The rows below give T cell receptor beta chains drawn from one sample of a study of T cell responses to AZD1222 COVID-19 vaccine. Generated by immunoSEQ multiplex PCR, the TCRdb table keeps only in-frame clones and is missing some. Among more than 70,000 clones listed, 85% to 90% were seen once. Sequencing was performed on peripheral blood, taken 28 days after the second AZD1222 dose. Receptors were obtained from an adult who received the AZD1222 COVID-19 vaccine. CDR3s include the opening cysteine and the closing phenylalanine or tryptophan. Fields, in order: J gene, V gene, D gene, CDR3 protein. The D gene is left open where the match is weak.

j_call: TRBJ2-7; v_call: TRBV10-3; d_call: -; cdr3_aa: CAISESTRTTYEQYF
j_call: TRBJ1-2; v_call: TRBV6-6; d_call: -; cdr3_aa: CASSLGPVGTLGSYGYTF
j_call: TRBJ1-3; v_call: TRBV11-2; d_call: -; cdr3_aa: CASSKGHGNTIYF
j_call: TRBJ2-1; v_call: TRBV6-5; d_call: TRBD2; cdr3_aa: CASSYPTSGGQNEQFF
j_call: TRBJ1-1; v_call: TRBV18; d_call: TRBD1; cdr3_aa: CASSRTGTVGTEAFF
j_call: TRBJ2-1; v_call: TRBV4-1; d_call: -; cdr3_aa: CASSQEGTYNEQFF
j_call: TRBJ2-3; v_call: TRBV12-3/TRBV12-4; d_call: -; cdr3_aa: CASSLRTSERYF
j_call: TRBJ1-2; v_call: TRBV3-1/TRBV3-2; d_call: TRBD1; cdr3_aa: CASSQGQGWDGYTF
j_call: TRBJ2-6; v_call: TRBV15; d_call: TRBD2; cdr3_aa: CATKGSGGGANVLTF
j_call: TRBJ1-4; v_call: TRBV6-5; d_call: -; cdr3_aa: CASRAQLNEKLFF